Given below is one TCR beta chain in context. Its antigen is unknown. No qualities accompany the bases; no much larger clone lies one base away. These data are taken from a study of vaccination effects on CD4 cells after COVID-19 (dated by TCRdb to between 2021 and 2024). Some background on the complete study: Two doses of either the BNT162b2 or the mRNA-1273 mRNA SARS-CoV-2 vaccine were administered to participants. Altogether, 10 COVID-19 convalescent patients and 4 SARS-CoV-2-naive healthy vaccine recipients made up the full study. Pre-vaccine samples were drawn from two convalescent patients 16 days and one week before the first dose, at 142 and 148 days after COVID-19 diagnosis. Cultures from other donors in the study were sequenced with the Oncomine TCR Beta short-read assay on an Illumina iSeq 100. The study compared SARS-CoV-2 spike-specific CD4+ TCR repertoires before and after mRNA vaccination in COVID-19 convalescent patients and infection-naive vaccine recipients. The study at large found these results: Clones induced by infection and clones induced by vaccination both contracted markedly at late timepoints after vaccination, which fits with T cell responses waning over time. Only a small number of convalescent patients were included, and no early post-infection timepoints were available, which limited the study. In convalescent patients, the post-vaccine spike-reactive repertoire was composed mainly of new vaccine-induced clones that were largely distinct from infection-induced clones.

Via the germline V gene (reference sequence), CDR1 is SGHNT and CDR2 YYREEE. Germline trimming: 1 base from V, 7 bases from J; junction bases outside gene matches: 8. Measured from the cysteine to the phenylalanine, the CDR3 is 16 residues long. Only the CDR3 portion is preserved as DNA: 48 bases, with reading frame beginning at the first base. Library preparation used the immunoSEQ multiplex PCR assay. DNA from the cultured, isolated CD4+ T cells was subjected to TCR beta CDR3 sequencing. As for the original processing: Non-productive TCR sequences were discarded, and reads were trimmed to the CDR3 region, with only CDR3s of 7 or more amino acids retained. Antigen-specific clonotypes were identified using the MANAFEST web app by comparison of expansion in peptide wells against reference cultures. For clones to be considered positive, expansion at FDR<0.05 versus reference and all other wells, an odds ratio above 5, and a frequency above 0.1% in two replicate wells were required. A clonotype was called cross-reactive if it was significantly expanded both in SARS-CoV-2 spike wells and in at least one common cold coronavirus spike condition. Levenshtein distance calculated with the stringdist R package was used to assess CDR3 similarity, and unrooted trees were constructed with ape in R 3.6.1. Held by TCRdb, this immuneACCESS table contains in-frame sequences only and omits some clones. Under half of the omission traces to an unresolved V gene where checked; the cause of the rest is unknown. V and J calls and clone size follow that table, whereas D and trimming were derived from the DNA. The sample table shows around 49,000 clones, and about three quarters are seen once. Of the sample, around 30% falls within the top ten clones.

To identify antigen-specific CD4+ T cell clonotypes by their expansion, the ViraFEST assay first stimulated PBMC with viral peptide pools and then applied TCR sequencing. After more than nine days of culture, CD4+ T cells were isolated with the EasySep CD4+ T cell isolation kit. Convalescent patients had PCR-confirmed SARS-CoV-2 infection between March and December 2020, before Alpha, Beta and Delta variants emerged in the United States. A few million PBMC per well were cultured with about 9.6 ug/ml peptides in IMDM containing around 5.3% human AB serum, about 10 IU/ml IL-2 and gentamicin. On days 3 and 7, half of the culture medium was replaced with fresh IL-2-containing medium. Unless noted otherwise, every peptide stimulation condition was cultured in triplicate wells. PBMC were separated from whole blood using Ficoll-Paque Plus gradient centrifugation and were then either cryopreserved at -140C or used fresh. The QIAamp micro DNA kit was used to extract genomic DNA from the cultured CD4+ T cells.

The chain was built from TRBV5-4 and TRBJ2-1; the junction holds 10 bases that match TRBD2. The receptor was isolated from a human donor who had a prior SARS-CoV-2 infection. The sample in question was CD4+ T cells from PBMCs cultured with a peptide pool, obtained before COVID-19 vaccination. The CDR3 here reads CASSLRSGGAWNEQFF. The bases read TGTGCCAGCAGCTTGAGGAGCGGGGGGGCCTGGAATGAGCAGTTCTTC.